One sample yielded the 10 T cell receptor beta chains listed below, sequenced in a study of T cell responses to AZD1222 COVID-19 vaccine. Sequenced by immunoSEQ multiplex PCR; TCRdb stores in-frame clones only, minus some. Here the sample spans over 150,000 clones, around 90% being singletons. The sample consisted of peripheral blood, taken on day 0 of AZD1222 vaccination. The receptors derive from an adult in good health.

The gene calls are TRBV6-5 and TRBJ1-1, with unresolved D. Looked up from germline, CDR1 is MNHEY and CDR2 is SVGAGI. V lost 4 bases, J lost 3 bases, and 9 bases lay in between. The CDR3 spans 13 residues. In nucleotides, the CDR3 is TGTGCCAGCAGTTCGGAGGCGTACACTGAAGCTTTCTTT. This translates into CASSSEAYTEAFF.

The chain has TRBV19 and TRBJ1-2, with 7 bases that match TRBD1. CDR3 length: 14 amino acids. Per germline, CDR1 LNHDA and CDR2 SQIVND (reference sequence). V lost 4 bases, J lost 4 bases, and 6 bases stayed unmatched. The chain's CDR3 is CASSRWDSLYGYTF. The CDR3 DNA follows: TGTGCCAGTAGTAGGTGGGACAGTCTCTATGGCTACACCTTC.

V gene TRBV30 combines with J gene TRBJ2-7, with TRBD1 identical over 11 bases. The CDR3 spans 13 residues. Germline V gives CDR1 GTSNPN, CDR2 SVGIG (reference sequence). Germline trimming cut 5 bases from V and 2 bases from J; bases unmatched to any gene: 2. CDR3 nucleotide sequence: TGTGCCTGGGAGGGACAGGGGGCCTACGAGCAGTACTTC. It encodes CAWEGQGAYEQYF.

The rearrangement links TRBV18 to TRBJ1-6, with D uncertain. The V and J ends lost 4 bases and 4 bases respectively, with 5 bases between them. CDR1 KGHSH and CDR2 LQKENI come from the germline V gene. The CDR3 is 13 residues long. The CDR3 region is CASSQGYNSPLHF. The DNA of the CDR3 is TGTGCCAGCTCACAAGGGTATAATTCACCCCTCCACTTT.

The chain joins TRBV5-1 to TRBJ2-5; D not certain. CDR1 and CDR2 (germline): SGHRS, YFSETQ. The CDR3 sequence is 13 residues long. The ends were cut back, 1 base at V and 2 bases at J, with 6 bases in the middle. CDR3 nucleotides: TGCGCCAGCAGCTTGAGGCAGCAAGAGACCCAGTACTTC. Its translation is CASSLRQQETQYF. The complete variable domain, with remaining parts taken from reference TRBV5-1 and TRBJ2-5, reads KAGVTQTPRYLIKTRGQQVTLSCSPISGHRSVSWYQQTPGQGLQFLFEYFSETQRNKGNFPGRFSGRQFSNSRSEMNVSTLELGDSALYLCASSLRQQETQYFGPGTRLLVL.

This clone has only a few counts. The rearrangement uses TRBV29-1 and TRBJ2-3; 10 bases are shared with TRBD2. CDR3 length equals 14 residues. With V trimmed by 5 bases and J by 5 bases, 7 bases remained unmatched. Germline CDR1 SQVTM, CDR2 ANQGSEA. CDR3 sequence (DNA): TGCAGCGTTCATAGCGGGGGGCCTGGAGATACGCAGTATTTT. This gives the protein CSVHSGGPGDTQYF.

The rearrangement links TRBV19 to TRBJ2-7, with TRBD1 identical over 10 bases. CDR1 and CDR2 from the germline V gene are LNHDA and SQIVND (reference sequence). Trimming removed 5 bases from V and 7 bases from J; junction bases left unmatched: 14. The CDR3 runs 16 residues. The CDR3 reads CASSPGGDRGSWEQYF. CDR3 nucleotides: TGTGCCAGTAGTCCAGGGGGGGACAGGGGATCCTGGGAGCAGTACTTC.

This clone was found once. The chain couples TRBV28 to TRBJ1-2, with D hard to call. From germline, CDR1 is MDHEN and CDR2 SYDVKM. V was trimmed by 8 bases and J by 4 bases, leaving 14 bases between them. The CDR3 length is 13 residues. The CDR3 DNA sequence: TGTGCCAGCGGGAGTCCCGATCGCTATGGCTACACCTTC. It codes for CASGSPDRYGYTF.

The chain is built from TRBV6-1 and TRBJ1-1; D unclear. This CDR3 is built from 14 residues. Germline lookup yields CDR1 MNHNS and CDR2 SASEGT. V lost 2 bases to trimming and J lost 1 base, with 8 bases between them. CDR3 bases: TGTGCCAGCAGTGAAATGGCATGGAACACTGAAGCTTTCTTT. This codes for CASSEMAWNTEAFF.

V and J are TRBV28 and TRBJ2-2; 10 bases map to TRBD1. Germline-derived CDR1 and CDR2 are MDHEN and SYDVKM. Trimming cost V 7 bases and J 5 bases; bases outside gene matches: 7. The CDR3 covers 15 residues. The CDR3 region is CASIRQGAGTGELFF. The CDR3 DNA reads TGTGCCAGCATTCGACAGGGGGCGGGAACCGGGGAGCTGTTTTTT.